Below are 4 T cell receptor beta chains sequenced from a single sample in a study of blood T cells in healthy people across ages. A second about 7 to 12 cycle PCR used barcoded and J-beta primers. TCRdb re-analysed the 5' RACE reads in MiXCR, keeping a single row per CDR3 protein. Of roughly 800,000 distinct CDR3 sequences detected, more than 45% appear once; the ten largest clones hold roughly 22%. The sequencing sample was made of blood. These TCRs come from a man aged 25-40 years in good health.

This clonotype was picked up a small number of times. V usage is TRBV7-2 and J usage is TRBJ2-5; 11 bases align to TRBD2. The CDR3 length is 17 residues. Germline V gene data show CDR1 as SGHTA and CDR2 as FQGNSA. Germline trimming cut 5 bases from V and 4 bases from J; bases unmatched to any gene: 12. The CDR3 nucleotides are TGTGCCAGCAGCCTTACCGCTACTAGCGGGAGTTCAGAGACCCAGTACTTC. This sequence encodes CASSLTATSGSSETQYF.

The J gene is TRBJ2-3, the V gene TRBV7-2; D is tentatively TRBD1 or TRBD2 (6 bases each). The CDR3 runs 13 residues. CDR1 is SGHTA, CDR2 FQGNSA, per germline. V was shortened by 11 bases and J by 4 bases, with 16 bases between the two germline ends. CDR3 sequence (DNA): TGTGCCCAATCGTGGGGGGCTGCAGATACGCAGTATTTT. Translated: CAQSWGAADTQYF.

The chain's CDR3 is CASSSRQGVNAGANVLTF. Written as DNA, the CDR3 is TGTGCCAGCAGCTCGCGACAAGGGGTGAACGCTGGGGCCAACGTCCTGACTTTC. The chain recombines TRBV7-9 with TRBJ2-6; TRBD1 is a possible D gene (5 bases). Per germline, CDR1 SEHNR and CDR2 FQNEAQ (reference sequence). CDR3 length equals 18 residues. Trimming stripped 4 bases from V and 2 bases from J, with 18 bases between. Based on the CDR3 plus reference TRBV7-9 and TRBJ2-6, the full variable domain is DTGVSQNPRHKITKRGQNVTFRCDPISEHNRLYWYRQTLGQGPEFLTYFQNEAQLEKSRLLSDRFSAERPKGSFSTLEIQRTEQGDSAMYLCASSSRQGVNAGANVLTFGAGSRLTVL.

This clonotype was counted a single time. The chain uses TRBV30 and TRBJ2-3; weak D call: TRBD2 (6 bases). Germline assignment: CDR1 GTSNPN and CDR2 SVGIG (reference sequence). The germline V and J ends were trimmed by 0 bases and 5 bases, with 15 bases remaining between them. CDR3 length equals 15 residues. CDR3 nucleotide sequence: TGTGCCTGGAGTGTACGGGCGGGGATTGAAGATACGCAGTATTTT. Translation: CAWSVRAGIEDTQYF.